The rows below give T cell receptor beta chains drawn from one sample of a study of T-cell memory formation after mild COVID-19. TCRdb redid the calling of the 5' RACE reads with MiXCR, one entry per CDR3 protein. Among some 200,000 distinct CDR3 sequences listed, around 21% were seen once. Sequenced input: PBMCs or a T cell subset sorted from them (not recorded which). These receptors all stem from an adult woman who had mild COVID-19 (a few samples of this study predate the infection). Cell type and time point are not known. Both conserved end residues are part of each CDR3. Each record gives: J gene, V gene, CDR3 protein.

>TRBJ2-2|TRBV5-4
CASSFQGGGELFF
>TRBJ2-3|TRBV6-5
CASSYGTATSTDTQYF
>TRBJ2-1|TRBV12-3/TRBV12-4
CASSLIGTGAYNEQFF
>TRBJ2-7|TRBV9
CASSVAASSYEQYF
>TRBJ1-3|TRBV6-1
CASRYNDVDSSGNTIYF
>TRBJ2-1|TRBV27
CASSIGTVPYNEQFF
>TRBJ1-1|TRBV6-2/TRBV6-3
CASSAGFTEAFF
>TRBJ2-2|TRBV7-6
CASSGTTGELFF
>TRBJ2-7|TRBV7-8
CASGPRASSYEQYF
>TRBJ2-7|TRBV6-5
CASSYSGDEQYF
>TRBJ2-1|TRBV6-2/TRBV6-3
CASSSTDRATYNEQFF
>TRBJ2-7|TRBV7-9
CATRGSSYEQYF
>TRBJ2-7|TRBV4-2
CASSQAGTPRYEQYF
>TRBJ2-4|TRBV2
CASSDTGIGLGKNIQYF
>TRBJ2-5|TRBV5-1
CASSLDSGADQYF
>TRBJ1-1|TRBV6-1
CASKDTEAFF
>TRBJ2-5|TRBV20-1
CSATLGSQYF
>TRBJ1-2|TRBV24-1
CATSRGGPDPGIYGYTF
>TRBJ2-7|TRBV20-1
CSASDPQLGREPYEQYF
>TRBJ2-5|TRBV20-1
CSARDSAGIETQYF
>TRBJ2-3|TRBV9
CASSVGTSGSSTDTQYF
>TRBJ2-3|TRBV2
CASSRDKAGVTDTQYF
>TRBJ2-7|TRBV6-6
CASSYLRDYEQYF
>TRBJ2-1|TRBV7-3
CASSLTGTSMRNEQFF
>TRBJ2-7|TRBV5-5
CASSLADTKSYEQYF
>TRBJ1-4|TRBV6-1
CASSGDNEKLFF
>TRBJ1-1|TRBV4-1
CASSHTGVNTEAFF
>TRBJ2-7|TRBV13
CASSLGRRPEVEQYF
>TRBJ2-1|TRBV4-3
CASSQEGLAGVRYNEQFF
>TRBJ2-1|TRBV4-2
CASSQVRTLAGAHSEHNEQFF
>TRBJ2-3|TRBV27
CASSLGSGPDTQYF
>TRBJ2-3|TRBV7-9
CASSPRSGTGGLDTQYF
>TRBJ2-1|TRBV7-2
CASSLEGLEYNEQFF
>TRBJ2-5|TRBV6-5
CASSLNTGTGGETQYF
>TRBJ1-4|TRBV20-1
CSANPPGAAVKNEKLFF
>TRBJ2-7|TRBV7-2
CASSYRLAGAAEQYF
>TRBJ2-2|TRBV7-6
CASTLMSGELFF
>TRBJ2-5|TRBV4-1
CASSQVAGEETQYF
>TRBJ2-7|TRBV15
CATSRVTGSAYEQYF
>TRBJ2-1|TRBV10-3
CAISEPNRVNEQFF